This passage covers 28 T cell receptor beta chains from one sample sequenced in a study of T cell changes during pregnancy in multiple sclerosis. This table comes from immunoSEQ multiplex PCR, and its TCRdb copy is limited to in-frame clones, with some not included. The repertoire holds around 60,000 clones, with 90% to 95% as singletons. This specimen consisted of CD8+ T cells from peripheral blood mononuclear cells, obtained in the third trimester of pregnancy. Source of these receptors: a female donor with multiple sclerosis, enrolled in a pregnancy study.

V usage is TRBV2 and J usage is TRBJ2-3; no reliable D call. Germline-derived CDR1 and CDR2 are SNHLY and FYNNEI. Trimming left V 1 base short and J 0 bases short, with 11 bases between. This CDR3 has 16 residues. CDR3 nucleotides: TGTGCCAGCAGTGAAGGACAACAACCTAGCACAGATACGCAGTATTTT. This encodes CASSEGQQPSTDTQYF.

The gene calls are TRBV7-8 and TRBJ2-1; the D gene is possibly TRBD2 (6 bases). Germline CDR1 SGHVS, CDR2 FQNEAQ. V shed 5 bases and J shed 5 bases, with 13 bases lying between them. The CDR3 is 14 residues long. The CDR3, as DNA: TGTGCCAGCAGCAGAAGGGACTGGAACAATGAGCAGTTCTTC. Protein: CASSRRDWNNEQFF.

The chain links TRBV2 to TRBJ2-1, with 14 bases that match TRBD2. Germline CDR1 reads SNHLY; CDR2 reads FYNNEI. Trimming removed 5 bases from V and 10 bases from J; junction bases left unmatched: 4. The CDR3 runs 14 residues. CDR3 DNA: TGTGCCAGCAGTACGGGACTAGCGGGGGAGGAGCAGTTCTTC. This encodes CASSTGLAGEEQFF. Supplemented by reference TRBV2 and TRBJ2-1, the full variable domain reads EPEVTQTPSHQVTQMGQEVILRCVPISNHLYFYWYRQILGQKVEFLVSFYNNEISEKSEIFDDQFSVERPDGSNFTLKIRSTKLEDSAMYFCASSTGLAGEEQFFGPGTRLTVL.

The chain recombines TRBV27 with TRBJ2-2; 9 bases align to TRBD1. Germline V lookup: CDR1 MNHEY, CDR2 SMNVEV (reference sequence). There are 15 residues in the CDR3. V lost 5 bases, J lost 4 bases, and 5 bases stayed unmatched. CDR3 protein: CASSPWTGVTGELFF. The CDR3 bases are TGTGCCAGCAGTCCCTGGACAGGGGTCACCGGGGAGCTGTTTTTT.

The chain is built from TRBV19 and TRBJ1-2; 7 bases match TRBD1. The CDR3 covers 15 residues. In germline, CDR1 is LNHDA, CDR2 SQIVND (reference sequence). The J segment lost 2 bases and the V segment lost 6 bases, leaving 9 bases of the junction unmatched. Here the CDR3 DNA reads TGTGCCAGTAGGGCCTACACAGGGGCCAACTATGGCTACACCTTC. It specifies CASRAYTGANYGYTF.

This chain links TRBV9 with TRBJ2-7; a possible D gene is TRBD1 (6 bases). V lost 0 bases and J 3 bases, leaving 10 bases between the germline ends. The CDR3 has 14 amino acids. Germline CDR1 SGDLS, CDR2 YYNGEE. CDR3 bases: TGTGCCAGCAGCGTAGATGGGGGCTACTACGAGCAGTACTTC. Protein product: CASSVDGGYYEQYF.

The rearrangement joins TRBV7-8 to TRBJ2-3; TRBD2 is a possible D gene (5 bases). This CDR3 spans 17 amino acids. The V gene lost 5 bases and the J gene lost 2 bases, with 20 bases spanning the gap. Germline loops: CDR1 SGHVS, CDR2 FQNEAQ. The CDR3 region is CASSRPISDTLTDTQYF. The CDR3 DNA reads as TGTGCCAGCAGCCGACCCATTAGCGATACCCTCACAGATACGCAGTATTTT.

V is TRBV5-1 and J is TRBJ2-7; a weak D match, TRBD2 (5 bases). The CDR3 has 15 amino acids. With 4 bases removed from V and 2 bases from J, the gap between germline ends came to 16 bases. CDR1 is SGHRS, CDR2 YFSETQ, per germline. In nucleotides, the CDR3 is TGCGCCAGCAGCAGCGGATGGGAACCCCCCTACGAGCAGTACTTC. Translated, it gives CASSSGWEPPYEQYF.

The genes are TRBV5-6 and TRBJ2-6; D perhaps matches TRBD2 (5 bases). CDR1 and CDR2 from the germline V gene are SGHDT and YYEEEE. This CDR3 comprises 17 residues. Trimming took off 2 bases at V and 0 bases at J, with 12 bases between the two ends. The CDR3 reads CASSFGVIFSGANVLTF. The CDR3 DNA follows: TGTGCCAGCAGCTTCGGGGTTATTTTCTCTGGGGCCAACGTCCTGACTTTC. Full variable domain (rest looked up from reference TRBV5-6 and TRBJ2-6): DAGVTQSPTHLIKTRGQQVTLRCSPKSGHDTVSWYQQALGQGPQFIFQYYEEEERQRGNFPDRFSGHQFPNYSSELNVNALLLGDSALYLCASSFGVIFSGANVLTFGAGSRLTVL.

This clone was detected only once. The V and J genes are TRBV4-1 and TRBJ1-1, with a weak D call TRBD1 (6 bases). Germline assignment: CDR1 MGHRA and CDR2 YSYEKL. The germline V and J ends were trimmed by 4 bases and 1 base, with 7 bases remaining between them. The CDR3 is made up of 13 amino acids. Here the CDR3 DNA reads TGCGCCAGCAGCCTAGGGGGGAACACTGAAGCTTTCTTT. Its protein product is CASSLGGNTEAFF.

J is TRBJ2-1 and V is TRBV7-9; tentative D call: TRBD1 (5 bases). The CDR3 covers 16 residues. The V gene's germline CDR1 is SEHNR and CDR2 FQNEAQ (reference sequence). V was pared by 5 bases and J by 5 bases, with 19 bases between. The CDR3 DNA reads TGTGCCAGCAGCCTACGTGCAGGGTACGCCGACAATGAGCAGTTCTTC. As protein: CASSLRAGYADNEQFF.

The chain is built from TRBV19 and TRBJ2-4, with a tentative D call TRBD2 (6 bases). This CDR3 has 15 residues. V shed 2 bases and J shed 3 bases, with 11 bases lying between them. The germline CDR1 and CDR2 sequences are LNHDA and SQIVND (reference sequence). DNA for the CDR3: TGTGCCAGTAGTATATGGGAGGTTGACAAAAACATTCAGTACTTC. Translating gives CASSIWEVDKNIQYF.

The rearrangement joins TRBV19 to TRBJ2-7; D remains ambiguous. In germline, CDR1 is LNHDA, CDR2 SQIVND (reference sequence). The CDR3 contains 15 residues. V was clipped by 0 bases and J by 0 bases, with 9 bases between them. CDR3 in amino acids: CASSIENSLSYEQYF. The CDR3 bases are TGTGCCAGTAGTATAGAAAACAGCCTCTCCTACGAGCAGTACTTC. Together with reference TRBV19 and TRBJ2-7, the CDR3 gives the full variable domain: DGGITQSPKYLFRKEGQNVTLSCEQNLNHDAMYWYRQDPGQGLRLIYYSQIVNDFQKGDIAEGYSVSREKKESFPLTVTSAQKNPTAFYLCASSIENSLSYEQYFGPGTRLTVT.

The chain employs TRBV4-3 and TRBJ2-1, with TRBD2 matching over 10 bases. Trimming cost V 5 bases and J 5 bases; bases outside gene matches: 9. The length of the CDR3 is 16 residues. Germline CDR1 LGHNA, CDR2 YSLEER. CDR3 amino acids: CASSAFRAGGNNEQFF. Here the CDR3 DNA reads TGCGCCAGCAGCGCCTTTAGAGCGGGAGGGAACAATGAGCAGTTCTTC.

The chain carries TRBV29-1 and TRBJ2-1, with 12 bases fitting TRBD2. CDR3 size: 14 residues. The junction had 2 bases not matched to a gene; V was cut back by 1 base and J by 7 bases. Germline V gene lookup returns CDR1 SQVTM and CDR2 ANQGSEA. CDR3 amino acids: CSVEGLAGVNEQFF. The CDR3 DNA follows: TGCAGCGTTGAAGGACTAGCGGGAGTAAATGAGCAGTTCTTC.

The V gene is TRBV6-1, the J gene TRBJ2-7, with TRBD2 matching 8 bases. The CDR3 has 15 residues. CDR1 is MNHNS and CDR2 is SASEGT in the germline V gene. The J segment lost 7 bases and the V segment lost 3 bases, leaving 11 bases of the junction unmatched. The CDR3, as DNA: TGTGCCAGCAGTGACCTCGCGCGGGAGGTTCCGGAGCAGTACTTC. Protein sequence: CASSDLAREVPEQYF.

In the case of this clone: Other DNA variants within this sample encode the same CDR3. The CDR3 region has the DNA TGTGCCAGCAGTTTATCAGGGGCTGGAAACACCATATATTTT. This gives the protein CASSLSGAGNTIYF. This chain joins TRBV28 and TRBJ1-3, with D perhaps TRBD1 (6 bases). This CDR3 region has 14 residues. Trimming cost V 1 base and J 2 bases, with 6 bases left between them. Germline CDR1 is MDHEN and CDR2 is SYDVKM.

The chain couples TRBV25-1 to TRBJ2-7, with a tentative D call TRBD2 (7 bases). This CDR3 comprises 14 residues. Trimming took 1 base from V and 4 from J, leaving 11 bases between them. The V gene's germline CDR1 is MGHDK and CDR2 SYGVNS. The DNA of the CDR3 is TGTGCCAGCAGTGAATCGGGGGGCGGGTACGAGCAGTACTTC. This sequence encodes CASSESGGGYEQYF.

The rearrangement uses TRBV10-3 and TRBJ1-5; TRBD1 is a possible D gene (5 bases). This CDR3 has 17 amino acids. CDR1 and CDR2 (germline): ENHRY, SYGVKD. Trimming took 2 bases from V and 3 from J, leaving 17 bases between them. CDR3 nucleotide sequence: TGTGCCATCAGTGAGCGCAAAAAGACAGCTTTCAATCAGCCCCAGCATTTT. This translates into CAISERKKTAFNQPQHF.

The chain carries TRBV10-3 and TRBJ2-2; no definite D call. Germline V gives CDR1 ENHRY, CDR2 SYGVKD. The CDR3 covers 13 residues. V lost 7 bases, J lost 2 bases, and 8 bases lay in between. The CDR3 spells CAITPGNTGELFF. Written as DNA, the CDR3 is TGTGCCATCACCCCGGGTAACACCGGGGAGCTGTTTTTT.

The gene calls are TRBV18 and TRBJ2-3; 7 nucleotides agree with TRBD2. V dropped 3 bases and J dropped 0; count of bases not matched to a gene: 3. Per the germline V gene, CDR1 is KGHSH and CDR2 is LQKENI. The CDR3 spans 15 residues. The CDR3: CASSPPTSSTDTQYF. CDR3 bases: TGTGCCAGCTCACCCCCGACTAGCAGCACAGATACGCAGTATTTT.

This chain links TRBV28 with TRBJ2-7, with D possibly TRBD1 on 6 matching bases. CDR3 length equals 16 residues. Germline CDR1 reads MDHEN; CDR2 reads SYDVKM. V shed 6 bases and J shed 0 bases, with 18 bases lying between them. The CDR3 region has the DNA TGTGCCAGCAGACCACACAGGGAAATCCCCTCCTACGAGCAGTACTTC. Translation gives CASRPHREIPSYEQYF.

CDR3 region: CASSAWGGSEQYF. In nucleotides, the CDR3 is TGTGCCAGCAGTGCCTGGGGGGGTAGCGAGCAGTACTTC. The chain has TRBV2 and TRBJ2-7; 7 positions agree with TRBD2. CDR1 and CDR2 from the germline V gene are SNHLY and FYNNEI. The ends lost 4 bases at V and 6 bases at J; junction bases unmatched: 6. This CDR3 spans 13 amino acids.

This chain joins TRBV9 and TRBJ2-3; 8 bases align to TRBD1. Germline assignment: CDR1 SGDLS and CDR2 YYNGEE. Trimming took 4 bases from V and 1 from J; bases not matched to a gene: 5. CDR3 length equals 15 residues. This CDR3 is CASSSPDRGTDTQYF. The CDR3 region has the DNA TGTGCCAGCAGCTCCCCGGACAGGGGCACAGATACGCAGTATTTT.

The chain uses TRBV7-9 and TRBJ2-7, with D perhaps TRBD1 (6 bases). Trimming stripped 6 bases from V and 5 bases from J, with 11 bases between. CDR3 size: 12 residues. Germline-derived CDR1 and CDR2 are SEHNR and FQNEAQ (reference sequence). The CDR3 DNA reads as TGTGCCAGCAGTCCAACAGGGAACGAGCAGTACTTC. It codes for CASSPTGNEQYF.

The table lists this clone with a count of one. The chain recombines TRBV5-4 with TRBJ2-3; 13 nucleotides align to TRBD2. Germline lookup yields CDR1 SGHNT and CDR2 YYREEE (reference sequence). CDR3 size: 15 residues. Trimming took 4 bases from V and 3 from J; bases not matched to a gene: 2. CDR3 sequence (DNA): TGTGCCAGCAGCCCGGGACTAGCGGGAACAGATACGCAGTATTTT. Its protein is CASSPGLAGTDTQYF.

The rearrangement joins TRBV6-5 to TRBJ2-2, with 7 bases fitting TRBD1. From germline, CDR1 is MNHEY and CDR2 SVGAGI. V shed 2 bases and J 7 bases; nucleotides not matched to a gene: 4. CDR3 length: 14 residues. CDR3 DNA sequence: TGTGCCAGCAGTTACGAGGGGGCCGGCGGGGAGCTGTTTTTT. Translated: CASSYEGAGGELFF.

The CDR3 DNA reads TGCGCCAGCAGTGAAGAGGAGGGTAGGGCTGAAGCTTTCTTT. It is translated as CASSEEEGRAEAFF. The genes are TRBV10-2 and TRBJ1-1; no firm D call. This CDR3 is built from 14 residues. V dropped 3 bases and J dropped 6 bases, with 14 bases sitting between them. Germline V CDR1 and CDR2: WSHSY, SAAADI.